The 14 T cell receptor beta chains below come from one sample, sequenced in a study of cytomegalovirus exposure and HLA in healthy donors. Vbeta (60) and Jbeta (13) primers were used in the PCR. The method was immunoSEQ multiplex PCR; TCRdb's version includes in-frame clones alone and lacks a portion of them. Here the sample spans roughly 190,000 clones, roughly four fifths being singletons. The sample consisted of PBMCs. These receptors were taken from a woman aged 25 to 39 in good health and CMV-seropositive.

This chain uses TRBV5-1 with TRBJ2-3, with TRBD2 identical over 8 bases. Germline lookup yields CDR1 SGHRS and CDR2 YFSETQ. J was trimmed by 0 bases and V by 3 bases; bases with no gene match: 3. This CDR3 has 15 residues. CDR3 loop: CASSSGGTSTDTQYF. DNA for the CDR3: TGCGCCAGCAGCTCGGGGGGGACGAGCACAGATACGCAGTATTTT.

This chain uses TRBV11-2 with TRBJ2-2, with TRBD2 matching over 8 bases. Germline loops: CDR1 SGHAT, CDR2 FQNNGV. The CDR3 totals 15 residues. The V and J ends lost 5 bases and 4 bases, in that order; junction bases with no gene match: 6. The CDR3 region has the DNA TGTGCCAGCAGCCCCGGACTAGCATTCACCGGGGAGCTGTTTTTT. Protein sequence: CASSPGLAFTGELFF.

The DNA for the CDR3 is TGCGCCAGCAGCTTTGGGGGGTCCGGCACCGGGGAGCTGTTTTTT. The encoded protein is CASSFGGSGTGELFF. The chain uses TRBV5-1 and TRBJ2-2; weak D call: TRBD2 (6 bases). V was shortened by 2 bases and J by 4 bases, with 12 bases between the two germline ends. CDR3 length: 15 amino acids. Germline lookup yields CDR1 SGHRS and CDR2 YFSETQ.

The chain recombines TRBV9 with TRBJ2-1, with TRBD2 matching over 15 bases. The CDR3 has 17 residues. V was clipped by 0 bases and J by 4 bases; unmatched bases: 2. Germline V gives CDR1 SGDLS, CDR2 YYNGEE. CDR3 DNA: TGTGCCAGCAGCGTAGGGACTAGCGGGAGGGTTTACAATGAGCAGTTCTTC. Translating it yields CASSVGTSGRVYNEQFF.

This chain uses TRBV6-1 with TRBJ1-5; tentative D call: TRBD1 (5 bases). V lost 5 bases, J lost 4 bases, and 12 bases lay in between. The CDR3 is 14 residues long. Looked up from germline, CDR1 is MNHNS and CDR2 is SASEGT. CDR3 amino acids: CASSIAGGNQPQHF. The CDR3 DNA sequence: TGTGCCAGCAGTATCGCCGGGGGAAATCAGCCCCAGCATTTT.

The rearrangement links TRBV28 to TRBJ2-2; 11 nucleotides align to TRBD1. With V trimmed by 6 bases and J by 6 bases, 3 bases remained unmatched. The CDR3 totals 14 residues. Per germline, CDR1 MDHEN and CDR2 SYDVKM. CDR3 DNA: TGTGCCAGCAGGGGACAGGGGGAGCCCGGGGAGCTGTTTTTT. Its protein product is CASRGQGEPGELFF. Filled out from reference TRBV28 and TRBJ2-2, the complete variable domain reads DVKVTQSSRYLVKRTGEKVFLECVQDMDHENMFWYRQDPGLGLRLIYFSYDVKMKEKGDIPEGYSVSREKKERFSLILESASTNQTSMYLCASRGQGEPGELFFGEGSRLTVL.

This clone was counted a few times. The chain combines TRBV18 with TRBJ1-2, with TRBD1 matching 7 bases. Per the germline V gene, CDR1 is KGHSH and CDR2 is LQKENI. CDR3 size: 18 residues. V lost 5 bases, J lost 0 bases, and 15 bases stayed unmatched. The CDR3 sequence is CASSKDRTGPQANYGYTF. The CDR3, as DNA: TGTGCCAGCTCAAAGGATAGGACAGGCCCTCAAGCTAACTATGGCTACACCTTC.

The CDR3 reads CASSSTQAGASRGDEQFF. DNA of the CDR3: TGCGCCAGCAGCTCTACTCAAGCTGGGGCCTCCAGGGGAGATGAGCAGTTCTTC. The genes are TRBV4-1 and TRBJ2-1, with a tentative D call TRBD1 (6 bases). CDR1 is MGHRA and CDR2 is YSYEKL in the germline V gene. Trimming shortened V by 5 bases and J by 8 bases, and 28 bases separated the two germline ends. This CDR3 has 18 residues.

The chain uses TRBV6-1 and TRBJ2-1, with TRBD2 as a possible D gene (6 bases). The CDR3 sequence is 16 residues long. Deletions cut 0 bases from V and 3 bases from J, with 12 bases between. Germline V gene data show CDR1 as MNHNS and CDR2 as SASEGT. The CDR3, as DNA: TGTGCCAGCAGTGAAGCAACTAGCCCTCGCTACAATGAGCAGTTCTTC. Encoded protein: CASSEATSPRYNEQFF.

This clone was found a few times. V is TRBV7-2 and J is TRBJ1-5; TRBD1 might be the D (6 bases). The germline V gene has CDR1 SGHTA and CDR2 FQGNSA. The CDR3 contains 15 residues. Trimming took off 2 bases at V and 6 bases at J, with 14 bases between the two ends. This chain's CDR3 is CASSLQTGLPQPQHF. The CDR3 DNA sequence: TGTGCCAGCAGCTTACAGACAGGACTCCCTCAGCCCCAGCATTTT.

The chain links TRBV11-2 to TRBJ2-1, with D possibly matching TRBD1 (6 bases). From germline, CDR1 is SGHAT and CDR2 FQNNGV. This CDR3 is built from 17 residues. Trimming cost V 6 bases and J 0 bases, with 18 bases left between them. CDR3 amino acids: CASSSSGTSRSYNEQFF. The CDR3 DNA reads as TGTGCCAGCAGTTCCTCCGGGACATCCCGCTCCTACAATGAGCAGTTCTTC.

This clone was observed a handful of times. The J gene is TRBJ2-2, the V gene TRBV7-2; D perhaps matches TRBD2 (6 bases). The CDR3 covers 15 residues. Germline CDR1 and CDR2: SGHTA and FQGNSA. Trimming took off 5 bases at V and 4 bases at J, with 14 bases between the two ends. DNA of the CDR3: TGTGCCAGCAGCCGCACTAGCCTGGGCACCGGGGAGCTGTTTTTT. Protein product: CASSRTSLGTGELFF.

The chain recombines TRBV27 with TRBJ2-1, with 8 bases fitting TRBD2. The CDR3 has 16 residues. The V gene end was trimmed by 3 bases and the J gene end by 7 bases; junction bases not matched to a gene: 11. Germline values: CDR1 MNHEY, CDR2 SMNVEV (reference sequence). The CDR3 protein is CASSFPAGVGYNEQFF. CDR3 DNA: TGTGCCAGCAGTTTCCCAGCGGGAGTTGGGTATAATGAGCAGTTCTTC.

The sample holds a few counts of this clone. This chain links TRBV28 with TRBJ1-5; D not resolved. This CDR3 comprises 17 residues. V gave up 4 bases and J gave up 1 base, with 17 bases separating them. Germline CDR1 MDHEN, CDR2 SYDVKM. CDR3 amino acids: CASSSEGGPGSNQPQHF. The CDR3 DNA reads as TGTGCCAGCAGTTCCGAAGGAGGCCCGGGGAGCAATCAGCCCCAGCATTTT.